This TCR beta chain comes out of a study of tumor-infiltrating lymphocytes in oesophageal squamous cell carcinoma. CDR3 size: 21 residues. In germline, CDR1 is LNHDA, CDR2 SQIVND (reference sequence). The trim removed 6 bases at V and 4 bases at J, leaving 24 bases unmatched. TCRdb itself ran the PCR reads through MiXCR, one entry per CDR3 protein. This table holds approximately 12,000 distinct CDR3 sequences, about three fifths found once. This clonotype was seen many times. The TCR comes from a male donor with esophageal squamous cell carcinoma. J is TRBJ2-2 and V is TRBV19; 9 nucleotides align to TRBD2. Sample: esophageal tumor tissue. CDR3 DNA: TGTGCCAGTAGGACTCTTTGGCCGAGCGGGAGGTACCCAAGGAGCACCGGGGAGCTGTTTTTT. Translating it yields CASRTLWPSGRYPRSTGELFF.